This TCR beta chain was documented in a study of cytomegalovirus exposure and HLA in healthy donors. Here immunoSEQ multiplex PCR was the method, and the copy in TCRdb shows in-frame clones only, minus some. The table lists more than 55,000 clones, 90% to 97% of them singletons. The V and J ends lost 5 bases and 5 bases respectively, with 13 bases between them. Germline CDR1 is LGHNA and CDR2 is YSLEER. The CDR3 is 14 amino acids. Overall study findings and caveats: The tendency of first-cohort TCR clusters to co-occur in the 90 to 150 validation repertoires was the finding of a later analysis.

The approximately 120-subject validation cohort, separate from the approximately 670-subject first cohort, included the donors. Notes on this clone: Its antigen is not identified.

The chain uses TRBV4-3 and TRBJ2-1; D is perhaps TRBD2 (6 bases). This sequence originates from a man younger than 35 in good health and CMV-seronegative. Material for sequencing was PBMCs. The CDR3 sequence: CASSAGTAHNEQFF. The CDR3 region has the DNA TGCGCCAGCAGCGCCGGGACTGCCCACAATGAGCAGTTCTTC.